The following is a T cell receptor beta chain sequence with its context. Germline assignment: CDR1 SEHNR and CDR2 FQNEAQ (reference sequence). The CDR3 consists of 14 residues. The V gene end was trimmed by 5 bases and the J gene end by 3 bases; junction bases not matched to a gene: 5. The sample belongs to a study of cytomegalovirus exposure and HLA in healthy donors. The PCR was carried out with 60 Vbeta primers and 13 Jbeta primers. Clones were read by immunoSEQ multiplex PCR, and TCRdb kept only the in-frame ones, dropping some. Counted here are about 160,000 clones, 60% to 80% occurring once; the ten biggest clones make up about 0.91%.

V is TRBV7-9 and J is TRBJ2-3; the match to TRBD2 covers 7 bases. This receptor was taken from a woman aged 45-65 years in good health and CMV-seropositive. Sequencing was done on a sample of PBMCs. The CDR3 protein is CASSRVGGTDTQYF. The CDR3 bases are TGTGCCAGCAGCCGAGTGGGAGGGACAGATACGCAGTATTTT.